The T cell receptor (beta chain) described here comes from a study of glioma-infiltrating T cells. Trimming removed 4 bases at V and 5 bases at J, with 21 bases between. Germline V gene sequence: CDR1 SQVTM, CDR2 ANQGSEA. This CDR3 contains 15 residues. Using RNA template, CDR3s of TCR alpha and beta were amplified with iRepertoire arm-PCR. Using its own MiXCR run on the multiplex PCR reads, TCRdb lists one record per CDR3 protein. The sample has approximately 110,000 distinct CDR3 sequences; 20% to 25% are singletons. The V and J genes are TRBV29-1 and TRBJ2-7; possibly TRBD2 for D (5 bases). The sequence derives from a human donor with low-grade glioma or glioblastoma, undergoing nonglioma brain surgery, or in good health (not recorded which). Sequenced: glioma tissue, nonneoplastic brain tissue, or PBMCs (not recorded which). In DNA form, the CDR3 reads TGCAGCGTTGGGGGAGCTGTAGCGAGCCTCCACGAGCAGTACTTC. Translated, it gives CSVGGAVASLHEQYF.